The 24 T cell receptor beta chains below come from one sample, sequenced in a study of T cells in women clearing cervical HPV infection. Assay: immunoSEQ multiplex PCR; the TCRdb copy retains only in-frame clones and omits some. The table lists around 31,000 clones. Sequencing used blood buffy coat. The receptors shown here come from a woman between 18 and 75 years old with a cervical HPV16 infection that either progressed to CIN3+ or cleared (not recorded which).

Of note for this clone: The read finishes 3 residues shy of the CDR3 end, and the germline J gene is used to complete it. The genes are TRBV9 and TRBJ2-7; no clear D. V was cut by 1 base and J by 2 bases, with 13 bases left in between. CDR3 length equals 15 residues. The germline V gene has CDR1 SGDLS and CDR2 YYNGEE. The DNA read from the CDR3 is TGTGCCAGCAGCGTATACGCCATAGGGCCCTACGAG. Its translation: CASSVYAIGPYE. The full CDR3 sequence reads CASSVYAIGPYEQYF.

In regard to this clone: The read terminates 3 residues ahead of where the CDR3 ends, so the germline J gene completes it. This chain links TRBV5-4 with TRBJ2-3, with TRBD1 as a possible D gene (6 bases). Germline CDR1 is SGHNT and CDR2 is YYREEE (reference sequence). This CDR3 spans 15 amino acids. V shed 0 bases and J shed 1 base, with 9 bases lying between them. The part of the CDR3 DNA that was read is TGTGCCAGCAGCTTGGAACCAGGGGGCACAGATACG. It is translated as CASSLEPGGTDT. The CDR3, in full, reads CASSLEPGGTDTQYF.

A note on this clone: At one boundary the junction diverges from the germline segment, which might be a read error. The CDR3 sequence is CASSQGLSTGNSYGYTF. Incomplete CDR3 DNA: TGCGCCAGCAGCCAAGGTCTTTCGACAGGGAACTCCTATGGC. V gene TRBV4-2 combines with J gene TRBJ1-2; 7 positions agree with TRBD1. The DNA ends 3 residues before the CDR3 does, and the rest of the CDR3 is filled in from the germline J gene. This CDR3 comprises 17 residues. Germline-derived CDR1 and CDR2 are LGHNA and YNFKEQ.

Concerning this clone itself: The CDR3 end is not reached by the read, which stops 3 residues before it; the germline J gene fills it in. The chain has TRBV7-3 and TRBJ1-1; no reliable D call. The CDR3 has 13 residues. Germline CDR1 reads SGHTA; CDR2 reads FQGTGA. V shed 5 bases and J shed 1 base, with 8 bases lying between them. The CDR3 protein is CASSANTNTEAFF. The CDR3 bases that were read are TGTGCCAGCAGCGCCAACACGAACACTGAA.

As concerns this clone: With the read ending 3 residues before the CDR3 end, the germline J gene is used to fill in that end. The genes are TRBV28 and TRBJ1-3; D is unresolved. This CDR3 contains 13 residues. Trimming stripped 6 bases from V and 3 bases from J, with 9 bases between. Germline lookup yields CDR1 MDHEN and CDR2 SYDVKM. The sequenced CDR3 bases are TGTGCCAGCAGAGACACCCTTGGAAACACC. Protein product: CASRDTLGNT. The full CDR3 sequence reads CASRDTLGNTIYF.

On this clone itself: The sequence runs out 3 residues before the end of the CDR3; the remainder is reconstructed from the germline J gene. The V and J genes are TRBV5-3 and TRBJ2-5; TRBD2 matches at 10 bases. TRBV5-3 is noted as an ORF with a role that remains uncertain. CDR3 length: 14 residues. V shed 5 bases and J 7 bases; nucleotides not matched to a gene: 8. CDR3 DNA, as far as it was read: TGTGCCAGAAGTGTTGAGCGGGGGGGCTTGACC. Translating gives CARSVERGGLT. Given in full, the CDR3 is CARSVERGGLTQYF.

On this clone: The sequence runs out 3 residues before the end of the CDR3; the remainder is reconstructed from the germline J gene. The V and J genes are TRBV7-3 and TRBJ2-5; 13 bases are a match to TRBD2. The CDR3 length is 15 residues. Germline loops: CDR1 SGHTA, CDR2 FQGTGA. V lost 3 bases, J lost 4 bases, and 2 bases stayed unmatched. The sequenced part of the CDR3 DNA is TGTGCCAGCAGCTTTGGACTAGCGGGAGTAGAGACC. Amino acid sequence: CASSFGLAGVET. The full CDR3 sequence reads CASSFGLAGVETQYF.

In the case of this clone: The read terminates 3 residues ahead of where the CDR3 ends, so the germline J gene completes it. The chain is built from TRBV29-1 and TRBJ2-7, with D perhaps TRBD1 or TRBD2 (5 bases each). Germline CDR1 SQVTM, CDR2 ANQGSEA. The CDR3 is 12 amino acids. The V end was cut by 5 bases, the J end by 6 bases, with 14 bases between. The sequenced part of the CDR3 DNA is TGCAGCGTTTGTCAGGGAGAGGGCGAG. As protein: CSVCQGEGE. The full CDR3 protein is CSVCQGEGEQYF.

A remark on this clone: Read coverage stops 3 residues before the CDR3 terminus; the germline J gene supplies the remainder. This sample includes further DNA sequences coding for the same CDR3. The V and J genes are TRBV6-2 or TRBV6-3 and TRBJ2-1; the match to TRBD2 covers 13 bases. This CDR3 contains 16 residues. V trimming: 6 bases; J trimming: 7 bases; junction bases outside the gene matches: 9. The germline gives CDR1 MNHEY, CDR2 SVGEGT. The sequenced part of the CDR3 DNA is TGTGCCAGCAGACCGGGACTAGCGGGACTGATGAATGAG. This sequence encodes CASRPGLAGLMNE. The complete CDR3 protein is CASRPGLAGLMNEQFF.

In regard to this clone: Read coverage stops 3 residues before the CDR3 terminus; the germline J gene supplies the remainder. The chain has TRBV7-9 and TRBJ2-5; D is undetermined. The CDR3 spans 12 residues. V lost 2 bases and J 5 bases, leaving 6 bases between the germline ends. The germline V gene encodes CDR1 SEHNR and CDR2 FQNEAQ (reference sequence). The DNA read from the CDR3 is TGTGCCAGCAGCTTATTCGGGGAGACC. Encoded protein: CASSLFGET. The full CDR3 is CASSLFGETQYF.

To note about this clone: The read falls 3 residues short of the CDR3 end, and the missing part is taken from the germline J gene. V is TRBV6-2 or TRBV6-3 and J is TRBJ2-5; TRBD2 agrees at 12 bases. Trimming cost V 0 bases and J 5 bases; bases outside gene matches: 7. CDR1 and CDR2 (germline): MNHEY, SVGEGT. CDR3 length: 17 amino acids. The CDR3 bases that were read are TGTGCCAGCAGTTACTCCCGTCCCGGGACTAGCGGGGAGACC. Its protein is CASSYSRPGTSGET. The whole CDR3 sequence is CASSYSRPGTSGETQYF.

CDR3 bases read: TGTGCCAGCACCACATCCCGGGTCGTCTACGAG. This gives the protein CASTTSRVVYE. The entire CDR3 is CASTTSRVVYEQYF. This chain joins TRBV6-2 or TRBV6-3 and TRBJ2-7; D is unclear. The read halts 3 residues ahead of the CDR3 end, with the missing end drawn from the germline J gene. The CDR3 length is 14 residues. Trimming pared 7 bases from V and 3 bases from J, leaving 16 bases between. CDR1 is MNHEY, CDR2 SVGEGT, per germline.

The covered CDR3 bases are TGTGCCAGCGCGGATGAGGAGAGTAGCAGTAATGAG. Amino acid sequence: CASADEESSSNE. The full CDR3 sequence reads CASADEESSSNEQFF. The rearrangement joins TRBV5-4 to TRBJ2-1; D not resolved. The CDR3 end lies 3 residues beyond the end of the read and is filled in from the germline J gene. CDR3 length: 15 residues. CDR1 SGHNT and CDR2 YYREEE come from the germline V gene (reference sequence). Trimming pared 7 bases from V and 7 bases from J, leaving 21 bases between.

About this clone: The CDR3 goes on 3 residues after the read ends, and that part is filled in from the germline J gene. The V gene is TRBV11-2, the J gene TRBJ2-7; 7 nucleotides line up with TRBD1. The CDR3 loop spans 13 amino acids. Germline V gene data show CDR1 as SGHAT and CDR2 as FQNNGV. V shed 5 bases and J 5 bases; nucleotides not matched to a gene: 6. Incomplete CDR3 DNA: TGTGCCAGCAGCCCGACAGGGTCGGACGAG. Protein: CASSPTGSDE. The whole CDR3 protein is CASSPTGSDEQYF.

With regard to this clone: Sequencing ends 3 residues short of the CDR3 end; the germline J gene provides the rest. This chain links TRBV20-1 with TRBJ2-7; 10 bases line up with TRBD1. Germline lookup yields CDR1 DFQATT and CDR2 SNEGSKA (reference sequence). J gave up 2 bases and V 1 base, and 2 bases lay outside the gene matches. The CDR3 sequence is 14 residues long. Partial CDR3 DNA: TGCAGTGCTAGAGGGGGACAGGGGACCTACGAG. Its translation: CSARGGQGTYE. The complete CDR3 sequence is CSARGGQGTYEQYF.

As regards this clone: The DNA ends 3 residues before the CDR3 does, and the rest of the CDR3 is filled in from the germline J gene. The rearrangement uses TRBV20-1 and TRBJ2-7; D is ambiguous. The V gene's germline CDR1 is DFQATT and CDR2 SNEGSKA (reference sequence). The CDR3 covers 11 residues. Trimming took off 6 bases at V and 2 bases at J, with 8 bases between the two ends. Incomplete CDR3 DNA: TGCAGTGCAGAGTCGGCCTACGAG. This gives the protein CSAESAYE. The full CDR3 reads CSAESAYEQYF.

In the case of this clone: The CDR3 extends 3 residues past the end of the read, so its final part is completed from the germline J gene. The chain combines TRBV18 with TRBJ1-6; 9 bases align to TRBD1. V shed 3 bases and J 6 bases; nucleotides not matched to a gene: 6. Germline V gives CDR1 KGHSH, CDR2 LQKENI. CDR3 length: 16 residues. CDR3 region: CASSPTADRGNSPLHF. CDR3 DNA, as far as it was read: TGTGCCAGCTCACCGACCGCGGACAGGGGTAATTCACCC.

A note on this clone: With the read ending 3 residues before the CDR3 end, the germline J gene is used to fill in that end. V gene TRBV29-1 combines with J gene TRBJ2-5, with D perhaps TRBD1 (6 bases). V was pared by 5 bases and J by 4 bases, with 14 bases between. The CDR3 runs to 13 residues. The germline gives CDR1 SQVTM, CDR2 ANQGSEA. This chain's CDR3 is CSVTPGDPETQYF. CDR3 bases read: TGCAGCGTTACCCCAGGGGACCCAGAGACC.

To note about this clone: The read is 3 residues too short to cover the CDR3 end, so that end is filled in from the germline J gene. This chain uses TRBV10-3 with TRBJ1-1; 7 bases align to TRBD1. The CDR3 has 13 residues. Germline V gene sequence: CDR1 ENHRY, CDR2 SYGVKD. The DNA read from the CDR3 is TGTGCCATCAGTGAGTCTAGGGACAGAGAA. This encodes CAISESRDRE. The whole CDR3 sequence reads CAISESRDREAFF.

Concerning this clone itself: The DNA ends 3 residues before the CDR3 does, and the rest of the CDR3 is filled in from the germline J gene. The genes are TRBV6-2 or TRBV6-3 and TRBJ2-1, with 9 positions matching TRBD1. This CDR3 is built from 15 residues. Germline V gene data show CDR1 as MNHEY and CDR2 as SVGEGT. V shed 5 bases, J shed 0 bases, and the junction held 2 bases outside the gene matches. The sequenced CDR3 bases are TGTGCCAGCAGTCCGACAGGGGGCTCCTACAATGAG. Amino acids: CASSPTGGSYNE. The CDR3 reads in full as CASSPTGGSYNEQFF.

Worth noting for this clone: The junction departs from the called germline gene at one end, perhaps through a read error. Read data end 3 residues before the CDR3 end; the end is taken from the germline J gene. Other nucleotide sequences in the sample specify the same CDR3. This chain uses TRBV7-9 with TRBJ1-2; D possibly corresponds to TRBD1 (6 bases). This CDR3 contains 15 residues. From germline, CDR1 is SEHNR and CDR2 FQNEAQ (reference sequence). CDR3 loop: CASSKPGQTFYGYTF. The part of the CDR3 DNA that was read is TGTGCCAGCAGCAAACCGGGACAAACATTCTATGGT.

As to this clone: The read stops 3 residues short of the end of the CDR3; the missing end is completed from the germline J gene. This chain connects TRBV20-1 to TRBJ2-7; TRBD2 might be the D (6 bases). Germline V lookup: CDR1 DFQATT, CDR2 SNEGSKA (reference sequence). V was shortened by 6 bases and J by 5 bases, with 11 bases between the two germline ends. The CDR3 contains 11 residues. This CDR3 is CSAMTRDEQYF. CDR3 bases read: TGCAGTGCCATGACTAGGGACGAG.

For this clone: The CDR3 end falls 3 residues outside the read, so it is completed with the germline J gene. The chain is built from TRBV5-1 and TRBJ2-1, with TRBD2 matching 13 bases. The CDR3 is 17 amino acids. The junction had 8 bases not matched to a gene; V was cut back by 4 bases and J by 4 bases. Germline V gene sequence: CDR1 SGHRS, CDR2 YFSETQ. The CDR3 region is CASSETSGGTTYNEQFF. The part of the CDR3 DNA that was read is TGCGCCAGCAGCGAGACTAGCGGGGGGACTACTTACAATGAG.

Here the CDR3 reads CASRDIQETQYF. CDR3 DNA, as far as it was read: TGCGCCAGCAGGGACATCCAAGAGACC. The chain has TRBV5-1 and TRBJ2-5; D possibly corresponds to TRBD1 (5 bases). The CDR3 end falls 3 residues outside the read, so it is completed with the germline J gene. The germline V gene encodes CDR1 SGHRS and CDR2 YFSETQ. Trimming pared 5 bases from V and 1 base from J, leaving 6 bases between. The CDR3 totals 12 residues.